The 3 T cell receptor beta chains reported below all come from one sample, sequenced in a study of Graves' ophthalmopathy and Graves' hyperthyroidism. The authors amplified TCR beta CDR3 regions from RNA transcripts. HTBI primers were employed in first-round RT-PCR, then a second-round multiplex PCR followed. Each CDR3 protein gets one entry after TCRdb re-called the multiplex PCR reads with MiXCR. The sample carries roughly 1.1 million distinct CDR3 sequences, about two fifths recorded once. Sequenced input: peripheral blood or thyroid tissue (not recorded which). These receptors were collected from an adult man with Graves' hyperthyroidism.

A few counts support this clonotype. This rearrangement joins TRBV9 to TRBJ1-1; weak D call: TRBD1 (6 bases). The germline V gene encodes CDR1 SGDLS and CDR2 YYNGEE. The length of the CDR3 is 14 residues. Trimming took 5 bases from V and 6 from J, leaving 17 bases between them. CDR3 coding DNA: TGTGCCAGCAGTTTCGGGGGGCCGGGAGCTGAAGCTTTCTTT. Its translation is CASSFGGPGAEAFF.

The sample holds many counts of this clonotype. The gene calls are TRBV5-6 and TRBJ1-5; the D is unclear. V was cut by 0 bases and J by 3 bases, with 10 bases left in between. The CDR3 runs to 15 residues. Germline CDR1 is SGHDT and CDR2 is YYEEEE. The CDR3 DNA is TGTGCCAGCAGCTTGGCGGCTGGCGACAATCAGCCCCAGCATTTT. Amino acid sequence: CASSLAAGDNQPQHF. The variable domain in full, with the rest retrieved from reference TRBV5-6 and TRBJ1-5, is DAGVTQSPTHLIKTRGQQVTLRCSPKSGHDTVSWYQQALGQGPQFIFQYYEEEERQRGNFPDRFSGHQFPNYSSELNVNALLLGDSALYLCASSLAAGDNQPQHFGDGTRLSIL.

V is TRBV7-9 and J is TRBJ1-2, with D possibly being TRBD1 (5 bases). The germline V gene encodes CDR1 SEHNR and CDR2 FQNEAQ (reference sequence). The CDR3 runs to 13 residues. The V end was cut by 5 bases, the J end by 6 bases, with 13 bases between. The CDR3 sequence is CASSMTVVDGYTF. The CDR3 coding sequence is TGTGCCAGCAGCATGACAGTTGTGGATGGCTACACCTTC.